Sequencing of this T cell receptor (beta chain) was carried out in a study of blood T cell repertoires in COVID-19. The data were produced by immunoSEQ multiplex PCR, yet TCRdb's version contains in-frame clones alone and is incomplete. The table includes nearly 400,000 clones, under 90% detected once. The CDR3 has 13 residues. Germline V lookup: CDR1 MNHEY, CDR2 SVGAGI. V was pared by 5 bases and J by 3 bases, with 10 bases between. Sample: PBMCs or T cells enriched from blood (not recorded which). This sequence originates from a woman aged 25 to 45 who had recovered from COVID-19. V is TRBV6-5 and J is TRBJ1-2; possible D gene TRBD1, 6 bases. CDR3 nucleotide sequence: TGTGCCAGCAGTAGACAGGATTACTATGGCTACACCTTC. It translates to CASSRQDYYGYTF.